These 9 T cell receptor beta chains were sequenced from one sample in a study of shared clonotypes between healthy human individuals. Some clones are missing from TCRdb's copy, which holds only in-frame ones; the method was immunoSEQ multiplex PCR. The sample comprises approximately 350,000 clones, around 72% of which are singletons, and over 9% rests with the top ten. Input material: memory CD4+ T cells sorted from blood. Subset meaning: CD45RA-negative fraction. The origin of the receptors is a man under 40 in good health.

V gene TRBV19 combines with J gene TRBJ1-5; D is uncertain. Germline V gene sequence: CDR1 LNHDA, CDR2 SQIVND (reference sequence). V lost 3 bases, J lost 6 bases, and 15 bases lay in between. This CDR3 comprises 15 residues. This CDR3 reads CASSIDPRQRQPQHF. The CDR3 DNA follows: TGTGCCAGTAGTATCGACCCACGCCAACGTCAGCCCCAGCATTTT.

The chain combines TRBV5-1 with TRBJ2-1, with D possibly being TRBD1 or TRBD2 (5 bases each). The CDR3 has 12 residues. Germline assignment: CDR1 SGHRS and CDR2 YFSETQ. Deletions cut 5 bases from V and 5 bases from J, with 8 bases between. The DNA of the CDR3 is TGCGCCAGCAGAGGGACCAACAATGAGCAGTTCTTC. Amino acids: CASRGTNNEQFF.

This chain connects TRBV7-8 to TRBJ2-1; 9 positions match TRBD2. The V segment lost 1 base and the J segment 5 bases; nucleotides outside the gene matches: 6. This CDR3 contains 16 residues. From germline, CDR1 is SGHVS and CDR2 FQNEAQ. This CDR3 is CASSLGGGLANNEQFF. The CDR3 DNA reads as TGTGCCAGCAGCTTAGGGGGGGGACTAGCCAACAATGAGCAGTTCTTC. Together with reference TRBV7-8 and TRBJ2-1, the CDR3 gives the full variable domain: GAGVSQSPRYKVAKRGQDVALRCDPISGHVSLFWYQQALGQGPEFLTYFQNEAQLDKSGLPSDRFFAERPEGSVSTLKIQRTQQEDSAVYLCASSLGGGLANNEQFFGPGTRLTVL.

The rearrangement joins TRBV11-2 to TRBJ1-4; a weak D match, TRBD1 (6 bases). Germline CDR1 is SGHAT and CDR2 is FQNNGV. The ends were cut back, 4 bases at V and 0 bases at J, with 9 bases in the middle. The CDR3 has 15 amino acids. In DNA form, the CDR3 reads TGTGCCAGCAGCTCCAGACAGGCAACTAATGAAAAACTGTTTTTT. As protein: CASSSRQATNEKLFF.

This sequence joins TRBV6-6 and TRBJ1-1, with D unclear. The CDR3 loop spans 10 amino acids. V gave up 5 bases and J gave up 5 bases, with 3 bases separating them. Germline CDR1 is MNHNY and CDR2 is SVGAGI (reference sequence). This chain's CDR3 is CASSRTEAFF. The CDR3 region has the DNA TGTGCCAGCAGTCGGACTGAAGCTTTCTTT.

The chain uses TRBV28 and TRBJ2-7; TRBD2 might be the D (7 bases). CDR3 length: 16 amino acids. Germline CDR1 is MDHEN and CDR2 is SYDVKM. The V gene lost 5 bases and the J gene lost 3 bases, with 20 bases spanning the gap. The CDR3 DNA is TGTGCCAGCAGTCGCTTTAGGGGGGGGCAATACTACGAGCAGTACTTC. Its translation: CASSRFRGGQYYEQYF.

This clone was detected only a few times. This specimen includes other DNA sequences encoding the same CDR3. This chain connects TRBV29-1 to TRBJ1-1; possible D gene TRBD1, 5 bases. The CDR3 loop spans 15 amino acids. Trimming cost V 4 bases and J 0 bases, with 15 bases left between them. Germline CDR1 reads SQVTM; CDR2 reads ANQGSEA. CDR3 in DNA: TGCAGCGTTGGGGCAGGGTGGGCAATGAACACTGAAGCTTTCTTT. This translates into CSVGAGWAMNTEAFF.

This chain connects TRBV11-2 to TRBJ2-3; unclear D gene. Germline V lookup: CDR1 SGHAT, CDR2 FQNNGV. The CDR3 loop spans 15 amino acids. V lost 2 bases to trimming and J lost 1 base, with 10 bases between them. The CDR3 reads CASSLLRIRTDTQYF. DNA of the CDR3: TGTGCCAGCAGCTTACTTCGAATACGCACAGATACGCAGTATTTT.

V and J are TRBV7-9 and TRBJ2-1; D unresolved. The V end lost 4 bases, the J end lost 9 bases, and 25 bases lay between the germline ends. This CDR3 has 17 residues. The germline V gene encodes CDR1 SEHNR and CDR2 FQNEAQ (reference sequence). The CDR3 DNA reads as TGTGCCAGCAGCTCCCAAAAAAGAGGAACCTCCCCGGGTGAGCAGTTCTTC. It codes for CASSSQKRGTSPGEQFF.